The T cell receptor beta chain under discussion was sequenced for a study of response to subunit inactivated influenza vaccine. Whole-study results and caveats: Few additional T cells are recruited per seasonal influenza vaccination, authors suggested.

One entry per CDR3 protein results from TCRdb running MiXCR on the RT-PCR reads. This table holds under 550,000 distinct CDR3 sequences, around 8% found once. Between the trimmed V and J ends, which lost 6 bases and 0 bases, there was a span of 9 bases. The germline gives CDR1 SGHDN, CDR2 FVKESK. This CDR3 region has 15 residues. In its sample, this clonotype was seen a few times. Its target is unknown. The chain couples TRBV14 to TRBJ2-6; unclear D gene. The sequenced sample was PBMCs from blood, obtained around 2 years after vaccination. The TCR originated in a man aged 50 to 69 who received an inactivated influenza vaccine. In DNA, the CDR3 is TGTGCCAGCAGTCCACTGAGCTCTGGGGCCAACGTCCTGACTTTC. The encoded protein is CASSPLSSGANVLTF.